The 22 T cell receptor beta chains in this list originate from one sample, sequenced in a study of blood T cell repertoires in COVID-19. Assay: immunoSEQ multiplex PCR; the TCRdb copy retains only in-frame clones and omits some. Of under 450,000 clones listed, over 65% are singletons. Sequencing was performed on peripheral blood. All receptors derive from a human donor with acute or convalescent COVID-19. The donor label of this sample is uncertain.

The CDR3 spells CASTQSLRGYGYTF. CDR3 DNA sequence: TGTGCCAGCACCCAATCTCTTAGGGGCTATGGCTACACCTTC. The chain carries TRBV5-4 and TRBJ1-2, with D possibly TRBD1 on 5 matching bases. Per the germline V gene, CDR1 is SGHNT and CDR2 is YYREEE (reference sequence). Trimming shortened V by 6 bases and J by 4 bases, and 16 bases separated the two germline ends. This CDR3 has 14 amino acids.

The J gene is TRBJ1-1, the V gene TRBV6-5; a weak D match, TRBD1 (6 bases). CDR1 is MNHEY and CDR2 is SVGAGI in the germline V gene. Trimming took off 2 bases at V and 6 bases at J, with 16 bases between the two ends. CDR3 length equals 15 residues. CDR3 sequence (DNA): TGTGCCAGCAGTTACCGAACTACAGGGATGCCTGAAGCTTTCTTT. Translating it yields CASSYRTTGMPEAFF.

This chain joins TRBV11-2 and TRBJ2-1, with 9 bases identical to TRBD1. Unmatched junction bases numbered 3, after V lost 5 bases and J lost 1 base. CDR3 length: 15 amino acids. The germline gives CDR1 SGHAT, CDR2 FQNNGV. CDR3 amino acids: CASSRDRGSYNEQFF. CDR3 in DNA: TGTGCCAGCAGCCGAGACAGGGGGTCCTACAATGAGCAGTTCTTC.

The CDR3 bases are TGCGCCAGCAGCCGGGGACTTTCGAAAGAGACCCAGTACTTC. Its protein is CASSRGLSKETQYF. The chain links TRBV5-1 to TRBJ2-5, with D maybe TRBD2 (6 bases). Germline V gene sequence: CDR1 SGHRS, CDR2 YFSETQ. The CDR3 has 14 amino acids. Trimming took off 4 bases at V and 3 bases at J, with 13 bases between the two ends.

This clone was observed a single time. The chain uses TRBV6-5 and TRBJ1-1; D remains ambiguous. V dropped 5 bases and J dropped 1 base, with 14 bases sitting between them. The CDR3 covers 15 residues. Germline CDR1 and CDR2: MNHEY and SVGAGI. The CDR3 DNA is TGTGCCAGCAGTCCCCTGGGTAGACAGAACACTGAAGCTTTCTTT. It codes for CASSPLGRQNTEAFF.

V is TRBV3-1 (or the pseudogene TRBV3-2) and J is TRBJ1-6, with TRBD1 matching over 10 bases. V lost 7 bases, J lost 7 bases, and 7 bases stayed unmatched. CDR1 and CDR2 from the germline V gene are LGHDT and YNNKEL (reference sequence). CDR3 size: 15 residues. Here the CDR3 reads CASTRGGQGNSPLHF. CDR3 bases: TGTGCCAGCACCAGAGGGGGACAGGGGAATTCACCCCTCCACTTT.

This clone occurred many times. The V and J genes are TRBV5-1 and TRBJ1-2; D is possibly TRBD1 (5 bases). Between the trimmed V and J ends, which lost 3 bases and 4 bases, there was a span of 7 bases. The CDR3 runs to 12 residues. Per the germline V gene, CDR1 is SGHRS and CDR2 is YFSETQ. The CDR3 sequence: CASSSGGYGYTF. DNA of the CDR3: TGCGCCAGCAGCTCCGGGGGCTATGGCTACACCTTC.

The chain links TRBV5-1 to TRBJ2-2; 9 bases map to TRBD1. Germline V gives CDR1 SGHRS, CDR2 YFSETQ. Trimming removed 2 bases from V and 4 bases from J; junction bases left unmatched: 3. CDR3 length equals 15 residues. The CDR3: CASSFGTGTTGELFF. CDR3 nucleotide sequence: TGCGCCAGCAGCTTCGGGACAGGGACCACCGGGGAGCTGTTTTTT.

This clone has only a few counts. The rearrangement joins TRBV5-4 to TRBJ1-5; tentatively, D is TRBD1 (5 bases). The germline V and J ends were trimmed by 6 bases and 7 bases, with 26 bases remaining between them. Germline V gene sequence: CDR1 SGHNT, CDR2 YYREEE (reference sequence). The CDR3 contains 17 residues. This CDR3 is CASIASLWTRRVQPQHF. The CDR3 bases are TGTGCCAGCATCGCGTCGCTCTGGACACGAAGGGTGCAGCCCCAGCATTTT.

The chain combines TRBV5-6 with TRBJ1-2, with TRBD1 matching 9 bases. Germline V gene lookup returns CDR1 SGHDT and CDR2 YYEEEE. The CDR3 extends over 14 amino acids. The trim removed 4 bases at V and 4 bases at J, leaving 5 bases unmatched. CDR3 bases: TGTGCCAGCAGCCCTGGGACAGGGACCTATGGCTACACCTTC. The encoded protein is CASSPGTGTYGYTF.

The chain combines TRBV6-5 with TRBJ2-1, with D possibly being TRBD2 (5 bases). The germline V gene encodes CDR1 MNHEY and CDR2 SVGAGI. Between the trimmed V and J ends, which lost 6 bases and 3 bases, there was a span of 15 bases. The CDR3 spans 15 residues. The CDR3 DNA reads as TGTGCCAGCAGGGTCAGGACTTCCAACTACAATGAGCAGTTCTTC. Protein product: CASRVRTSNYNEQFF.

The chain carries TRBV7-9 and TRBJ1-1; 9 bases match TRBD1. The CDR3 sequence is 13 residues long. V dropped 6 bases and J dropped 1; count of bases not matched to a gene: 0. Germline V lookup: CDR1 SEHNR, CDR2 FQNEAQ (reference sequence). The CDR3: CASRGQGNTEAFF. The CDR3 bases are TGTGCCAGCAGGGGACAGGGGAACACTGAAGCTTTCTTT. The full variable domain, with the rest looked up from reference TRBV7-9 and TRBJ1-1, is DTGVSQNPRHKITKRGQNVTFRCDPISEHNRLYWYRQTLGQGPEFLTYFQNEAQLEKSRLLSDRFSAERPKGSFSTLEIQRTEQGDSAMYLCASRGQGNTEAFFGQGTRLTVV.

The chain combines TRBV18 with TRBJ1-4, with 7 bases identical to TRBD1. Germline lookup yields CDR1 KGHSH and CDR2 LQKENI. The CDR3 length is 15 residues. The trim removed 2 bases at V and 8 bases at J, leaving 8 bases unmatched. The DNA of the CDR3 is TGTGCCAGCTCACCATACAGACAGGGCCGAGAAAAACTGTTTTTT. This encodes CASSPYRQGREKLFF.

V usage is TRBV30 and J usage is TRBJ2-1, with 12 bases identical to TRBD2. After removal of 4 bases from V and 6 bases from J, the junction contained 7 bases not matched to a gene. Germline CDR1 reads GTSNPN; CDR2 reads SVGIG (reference sequence). CDR3 size: 15 residues. CDR3 nucleotide sequence: TGTGCCTGGAAAACCGGACTAGCGGGACCCAATGAGCAGTTCTTC. It translates to CAWKTGLAGPNEQFF. The complete variable domain, with remaining parts taken from reference TRBV30 and TRBJ2-1, reads SQTIHQWPATLVQPVGSPLSLECTVEGTSNPNLYWYRQAAGRGLQLLFYSVGIGQISSEVPQNLSASRPQDRQFILSSKKLLLSDSGFYLCAWKTGLAGPNEQFFGPGTRLTVL.

This clone has a handful of counts. This chain connects TRBV5-1 to TRBJ2-1; 9 bases are a match to TRBD1. Losses at the gene ends were 0 bases for V and 0 bases for J; bases not matched to a gene: 7. CDR3 length: 18 amino acids. Germline loops: CDR1 SGHRS, CDR2 YFSETQ. CDR3 bases: TGCGCCAGCAGCTTGGGAGCGGGACAGGGAGTCTCCTACAATGAGCAGTTCTTC. Its protein product is CASSLGAGQGVSYNEQFF.

V usage is TRBV19 and J usage is TRBJ1-5, with D perhaps matching TRBD1 (5 bases). The CDR3 consists of 14 residues. Germline values: CDR1 LNHDA, CDR2 SQIVND (reference sequence). V gave up 8 bases and J gave up 0 bases, with 11 bases separating them. CDR3 nucleotide sequence: TGTGCCAGTGACAGCTACCCTAGCAATCAGCCCCAGCATTTT. Encoded protein: CASDSYPSNQPQHF.

The chain recombines TRBV28 with TRBJ1-6; D gene ambiguous. The V gene lost 5 bases and the J gene lost 4 bases, with 9 bases spanning the gap. The length of the CDR3 is 14 residues. Germline CDR1 reads MDHEN; CDR2 reads SYDVKM. The CDR3: CASSPTKYNSPLHF. The CDR3 nucleotides read TGTGCCAGCAGTCCTACCAAATATAATTCACCCCTCCACTTT.

The chain joins TRBV6-5 to TRBJ1-3; 8 positions match TRBD1. This CDR3 is 16 amino acids long. Germline-derived CDR1 and CDR2 are MNHEY and SVGAGI. J gave up 1 base and V 4 bases, and 6 bases lay outside the gene matches. Here the CDR3 reads CASSFSQGASGNTIYF. CDR3 bases: TGTGCCAGCAGTTTTAGTCAGGGGGCGTCTGGAAACACCATATATTTT.

The chain combines TRBV5-6 with TRBJ1-4; D possibly corresponds to TRBD1 (6 bases). The CDR3 consists of 15 residues. Germline CDR1 reads SGHDT; CDR2 reads YYEEEE. Trimming pared 4 bases from V and 2 bases from J, leaving 12 bases between. CDR3 DNA: TGTGCCAGCAGCCCCGGGAGGGGGACTAATGAAAAACTGTTTTTT. Its protein is CASSPGRGTNEKLFF. The full variable domain, completed using reference TRBV5-6 and TRBJ1-4, is DAGVTQSPTHLIKTRGQQVTLRCSPKSGHDTVSWYQQALGQGPQFIFQYYEEEERQRGNFPDRFSGHQFPNYSSELNVNALLLGDSALYLCASSPGRGTNEKLFFGSGTQLSVL.

The rearrangement uses TRBV2 and TRBJ1-2; TRBD1 might be the D (6 bases). This CDR3 has 14 amino acids. The ends were cut back, 9 bases at V and 4 bases at J, with 18 bases in the middle. CDR1 SNHLY and CDR2 FYNNEI come from the germline V gene. The CDR3 DNA is TGTGCCAGAGCCAGGACAGCGTTTGTCTATGGCTACACCTTC. This gives the protein CARARTAFVYGYTF.

The V call is TRBV25-1, the J call TRBJ2-1; the D is unclear. The germline gives CDR1 MGHDK, CDR2 SYGVNS. The CDR3 totals 16 residues. V lost 2 bases to trimming and J lost 3 bases, with 14 bases between them. The CDR3 is CASSEKNHYLYNEQFF. The CDR3 DNA is TGTGCCAGCAGTGAAAAAAACCACTACCTCTACAATGAGCAGTTCTTC.

This chain joins TRBV3-1 (or the pseudogene TRBV3-2) and TRBJ2-5, with a tentative D call TRBD2 (5 bases). With 6 bases removed from V and 1 base from J, the gap between germline ends came to 12 bases. Germline loops: CDR1 LGHDT, CDR2 YNNKEL (reference sequence). The length of the CDR3 is 14 residues. CDR3 sequence: CASSQRRFQETQYF. The CDR3 bases are TGTGCCAGCAGTCAAAGGAGGTTCCAAGAGACCCAGTACTTC.